The next 15 T cell receptor beta chains were all read from a single sample in a study of OX40 agonist ivuxolimab in advanced cancers. This table comes from immunoSEQ multiplex PCR, and its TCRdb copy is limited to in-frame clones, with some not included. The sample shows tens of thousands of clones, more than 80% of them seen only once. Sequenced material: CD4+ or CD8+ T cells sorted from blood, taken in a trial of the OX40 agonist ivuxolimab. All receptors derive from an adult with an advanced solid tumor such as melanoma, head and neck, liver or kidney cancer.

The chain combines TRBV4-1 with TRBJ1-4; the D is unclear. CDR1 is MGHRA and CDR2 is YSYEKL in the germline V gene. This CDR3 has 14 residues. Between the trimmed V and J ends, which lost 1 base and 6 bases, there was a span of 9 bases. This CDR3 reads CASSQAGLDEKLFF. CDR3 nucleotide sequence: TGCGCCAGCAGCCAAGCAGGACTGGATGAAAAACTGTTTTTT.

This clone showed up just a few times. The sample carries other DNA sequences with the same CDR3. V is TRBV29-1 and J is TRBJ2-2, with 14 bases aligning to TRBD2. Germline loops: CDR1 SQVTM, CDR2 ANQGSEA. CDR3 length: 15 residues. The V gene end was trimmed by 4 bases and the J gene end by 10 bases; junction bases not matched to a gene: 8. CDR3: CSVVRGTSGGVELFF. In DNA, the CDR3 is TGCAGCGTTGTACGGGGGACTAGCGGGGGTGTGGAGCTGTTTTTT.

Only one count was recorded for this clone. CDR3 sequence: CASSLANGELFF. The CDR3 nucleotides read TGTGCCAGCAGCTTAGCGAACGGGGAGCTGTTTTTT. V gene TRBV7-9 combines with J gene TRBJ2-2; D call uncertain. The germline gives CDR1 SEHNR, CDR2 FQNEAQ (reference sequence). The germline V and J ends were trimmed by 0 bases and 7 bases, with 3 bases remaining between them. CDR3 size: 12 residues.

The rearrangement uses TRBV6-6 and TRBJ1-2; the D is unclear. V was clipped by 5 bases and J by 3 bases, with 13 bases between them. CDR3 length: 14 amino acids. Germline V lookup: CDR1 MNHNY, CDR2 SVGAGI (reference sequence). CDR3 DNA sequence: TGTGCCAGCAGTACCTCGGGAGCCGACTATGGCTACACCTTC. This sequence encodes CASSTSGADYGYTF.

This sequence joins TRBV30 and TRBJ1-2, with D perhaps matching TRBD1 (5 bases). V shed 4 bases and J shed 7 bases, with 19 bases lying between them. There are 14 residues in the CDR3. Germline values: CDR1 GTSNPN, CDR2 SVGIG (reference sequence). CDR3 sequence: CAWNRGTTVGGYTF. The DNA of the CDR3 is TGTGCCTGGAACCGCGGGACGACGGTCGGTGGCTACACCTTC.

This clone came up once. This chain links TRBV11-1 with TRBJ1-5; D call uncertain. Between the trimmed V and J ends, which lost 1 base and 5 bases, there was a span of 6 bases. The germline gives CDR1 SGHAT, CDR2 FQDESV (reference sequence). CDR3 size: 13 residues. CDR3 loop: CASSLEDDQPQHF. The CDR3 nucleotides are TGTGCCAGCAGCTTAGAGGATGATCAGCCCCAGCATTTT.

The rearrangement joins TRBV30 to TRBJ2-7; tentatively, D is TRBD1 or TRBD2 (5 bases each). CDR3 size: 14 residues. From germline, CDR1 is GTSNPN and CDR2 SVGIG (reference sequence). Trimming removed 3 bases at V and 0 bases at J, with 12 bases between. Written as DNA, the CDR3 is TGTGCCTGGAGGGTAGTAGGGACCTCCTACGAGCAGTACTTC. Its translation is CAWRVVGTSYEQYF.

The chain recombines TRBV18 with TRBJ1-1; 8 nucleotides match TRBD1. V dropped 6 bases and J dropped 4; count of bases not matched to a gene: 7. Germline loops: CDR1 KGHSH, CDR2 LQKENI. This CDR3 contains 14 residues. The CDR3 spells CASSNQGAATEAFF. The CDR3 DNA reads as TGTGCCAGCTCCAACCAGGGGGCAGCCACTGAAGCTTTCTTT.

This clone was seen just once. The chain carries TRBV6-5 and TRBJ2-1, with D perhaps matching TRBD1 (6 bases). The length of the CDR3 is 15 residues. In germline, CDR1 is MNHEY, CDR2 SVGAGI. Deletions cut 6 bases from V and 0 bases from J, with 12 bases between. The CDR3 is CASRPTGSSYNEQFF. Here the CDR3 DNA reads TGTGCCAGCAGACCAACAGGGAGCTCCTACAATGAGCAGTTCTTC.

V gene TRBV10-3 combines with J gene TRBJ2-2; 8 nucleotides align to TRBD2. The CDR3 is 16 amino acids. J lost 5 bases, V lost 9 bases, and 14 bases had no gene match. Per germline, CDR1 ENHRY and CDR2 SYGVKD. The DNA of the CDR3 is TGTGCCATAGGCGAGCGGGGGTCATTCCGGACCGGGGAGCTGTTTTTT. This sequence encodes CAIGERGSFRTGELFF.

The genes are TRBV5-6 and TRBJ2-7, with a possible D match to TRBD1 (5 bases). CDR1 and CDR2 from the germline V gene are SGHDT and YYEEEE. CDR3 size: 14 residues. V lost 6 bases and J lost 1, with 14 bases in between. CDR3 residues: CASTGQGDSYEQYF. CDR3 coding DNA: TGTGCCAGCACCGGACAAGGAGATTCCTACGAGCAGTACTTC. The variable domain in full, with the rest retrieved from reference TRBV5-6 and TRBJ2-7, is DAGVTQSPTHLIKTRGQQVTLRCSPKSGHDTVSWYQQALGQGPQFIFQYYEEEERQRGNFPDRFSGHQFPNYSSELNVNALLLGDSALYLCASTGQGDSYEQYFGPGTRLTVT.

The rearrangement links TRBV7-3 to TRBJ2-3, with 12 positions matching TRBD2. Looked up from germline, CDR1 is SGHTA and CDR2 is FQGTGA. V shed 5 bases and J 0 bases; nucleotides not matched to a gene: 3. The CDR3 runs to 16 residues. Written as DNA, the CDR3 is TGTGCCAGCAGCCCCGGGACTAGCGGGAGCACAGATACGCAGTATTTT. It yields the protein CASSPGTSGSTDTQYF.

This rearrangement joins TRBV14 to TRBJ2-7; D gene unclear. The CDR3 covers 15 residues. Germline assignment: CDR1 SGHDN and CDR2 FVKESK. Trimming took 1 base from V and 0 from J, leaving 10 bases between them. CDR3 nucleotides: TGTGCCAGCAGCCAAGGTCCGAGTTTCTCCTACGAGCAGTACTTC. Translated, it gives CASSQGPSFSYEQYF.

The chain combines TRBV18 with TRBJ2-7; 7 bases map to TRBD1. The ends lost 4 bases at V and 4 bases at J; junction bases unmatched: 4. CDR3 size: 13 residues. Germline V gene data show CDR1 as KGHSH and CDR2 as LQKENI. The CDR3 here is CASSQTQGYEQYV. In DNA, the CDR3 is TGTGCCAGCTCACAGACACAGGGGTACGAGCAGTACGTC.

The rearrangement uses TRBV28 and TRBJ2-3, with a possible D match to TRBD2 (5 bases). Germline assignment: CDR1 MDHEN and CDR2 SYDVKM. CDR3 length: 17 amino acids. V lost 7 bases and J lost 2, with 22 bases in between. This CDR3 reads CASTPTLPGVPTDTQYF. CDR3 DNA sequence: TGTGCCAGCACCCCAACCCTCCCCGGGGTTCCCACAGATACGCAGTATTTT. Drawing the rest from reference TRBV28 and TRBJ2-3, the complete variable domain is DVKVTQSSRYLVKRTGEKVFLECVQDMDHENMFWYRQDPGLGLRLIYFSYDVKMKEKGDIPEGYSVSREKKERFSLILESASTNQTSMYLCASTPTLPGVPTDTQYFGPGTRLTVL.